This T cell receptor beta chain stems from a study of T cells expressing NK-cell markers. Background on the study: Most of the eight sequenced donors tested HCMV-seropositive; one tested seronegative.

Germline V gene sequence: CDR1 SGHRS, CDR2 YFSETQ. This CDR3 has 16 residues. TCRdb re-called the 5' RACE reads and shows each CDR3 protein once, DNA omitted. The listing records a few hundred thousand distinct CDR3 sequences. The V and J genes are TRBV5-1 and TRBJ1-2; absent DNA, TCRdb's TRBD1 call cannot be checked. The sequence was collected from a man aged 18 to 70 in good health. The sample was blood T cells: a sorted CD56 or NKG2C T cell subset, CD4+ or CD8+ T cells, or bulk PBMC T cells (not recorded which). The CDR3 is CASRVQTGTGVYGYTF.